This T cell receptor (beta chain) originates from a study of CD8+CD57+ T cells in acquired aplastic anemia. The CDR3 covers 12 residues. V was pared by 5 bases and J by 6 bases, with 12 bases between. Germline V gene sequence: CDR1 SGHRS, CDR2 YFSETQ. Investigators profiled TCR beta VDJ and CDR3 from genomic DNA template. TCRdb ran MiXCR on the reads and lists one entry per CDR3 protein. Of around 130,000 distinct CDR3 sequences listed, 55% to 60% were seen once; the top ten hold roughly 32%. It was patients with CD8+CD57+ cell expansion by flow cytometry who were chosen for sequencing. The receptor was derived from a human donor with aplastic anemia. The specimen was sorted CD4+, CD8+, or CD8+CD57+ T cells (not recorded which) from PBMCs. The chain combines TRBV5-1 with TRBJ2-7; D unclear. The CDR3 DNA reads as TGCGCCAGCAGTGTCAGGTTTGGCGAGCAGTACTTC. It encodes CASSVRFGEQYF.